Listed below are T cell receptor beta chains from one sample, sequenced in a study of OX40 agonist ivuxolimab in advanced cancers. TCRdb's table, derived via immunoSEQ multiplex PCR, lists solely in-frame clones and lacks some. The repertoire consists of 85,000 to 90,000 clones, with 92% occurring once and the leading ten covering 0.9% to 1.2%. The sequencing used CD4+ or CD8+ T cells sorted from blood, collected in a trial of the OX40 agonist ivuxolimab. Receptor source: an adult with an advanced solid tumor such as melanoma, head and neck, liver or kidney cancer. Each CDR3 is given with its conserved first and last residue. Each record gives: D gene, clone size, V gene, J gene, CDR3 DNA, CDR3 protein. D genes are given only for firm matches. Rows give clone size only sometimes, using once, few, many, or a class for an expanded clone.

-	-	TRBV5-5	TRBJ1-4	TGTGCCAGCAGCTTGGTACCGGGGATTGAAAAACTGTTTTTT	CASSLVPGIEKLFF
-	-	TRBV11-3	TRBJ2-1	TGTGCCAGCAGCCCAACAGCAGGATCGAGGGAGCAGTTCTTC	CASSPTAGSREQFF
TRBD2	-	TRBV30	TRBJ2-3	TGTGCCGATTCAAGGGGAGGGACAGATACGCAGTATTTT	CADSRGGTDTQYF
-	-	TRBV25-1	TRBJ1-2	TGTGCCGGGGTAAGCTACACCTTC	CAGVSYTF
TRBD2	-	TRBV7-2	TRBJ2-2	TGTGCCAGCAGCTTTGGGCTAGCGGAGACCGGGGAGCTGTTTTTT	CASSFGLAETGELFF
-	-	TRBV18	TRBJ1-1	TGTGCCAGCTCACCACCGGTAACGGGGATGAACACTGAAGCTTTCTTT	CASSPPVTGMNTEAFF
-	-	TRBV7-2	TRBJ2-5	TGTGCCAGCAGCTTTACCCAGGACAGCTCGGGATACTTC	CASSFTQDSSGYF
-	-	TRBV19	TRBJ1-4	TGTGCCAGTAGCCCCCTCTTAACCCCGGGACGGAAAAATGAAAAACTGTTTTTT	CASSPLLTPGRKNEKLFF
-	few	TRBV30	TRBJ1-1	TGTGCCTGGAATAGCCAGGCGAACACTGAAGCTTTCTTT	CAWNSQANTEAFF
-	-	TRBV19	TRBJ1-2	TGTGCCAGTAGCTCCCCCCAGGGACTCAACTATGGCTACACCTTC	CASSSPQGLNYGYTF
TRBD2	-	TRBV30	TRBJ2-1	TGTGCCTGGAGTGTACGCCTAGCGGGAGGGCAGGGTGAGCAGTTCTTC	CAWSVRLAGGQGEQFF
-	once	TRBV19	TRBJ2-5	TGTGCCAGTAGTATAAGAGAGACCCAGTACTTC	CASSIRETQYF
-	-	TRBV27	TRBJ2-1	TGTGCCAGCAGTTCCTCGGGGACTGTCGTTTATGAGCAGTTCTTC	CASSSSGTVVYEQFF
-	-	TRBV2	TRBJ1-5	TGTGCCAGCTGTCAGAACAATCAGCCCCAGCATTTT	CASCQNNQPQHF
-	-	TRBV6-5	TRBJ1-2	TGTGCCAGCAGTCCAGGCAGTGACTATGGCTACACCTTC	CASSPGSDYGYTF
-	-	TRBV10-3	TRBJ2-7	TGTGCCATCAAACGGGAAGGCTACGAGCAGTACTTC	CAIKREGYEQYF
-	-	TRBV7-3	TRBJ2-7	TGTGCCAGCAGCTTACTACACGGGGGTACCTACGAGCAGTACTTC	CASSLLHGGTYEQYF
TRBD1	few	TRBV4-1	TRBJ1-2	TGCGCCAGCAGCCCGGGACAGCTTGCTAACTATGGCTACACCTTC	CASSPGQLANYGYTF
-	-	TRBV18	TRBJ1-1	TGTGCCAGCACGCTAGGTGGGTCAGCTTTCTTT	CASTLGGSAFF
-	-	TRBV9	TRBJ1-1	TGTGCCAGCAGCGGAAACAAGGACACTGAAGCTTTCTTT	CASSGNKDTEAFF
-	-	TRBV7-8	TRBJ2-7	TGTGCCAGCAGCAACTCCGGGTACGAGCAGTACTTC	CASSNSGYEQYF
TRBD1	-	TRBV19	TRBJ2-2	TGTGCCAGTAGTCGTGGACAGGGCACCGGGGAGCTGTTTTTT	CASSRGQGTGELFF